The source of this T cell receptor (beta chain) is a study of circulating and synovial CD4+ cells in juvenile arthritis. V shed 0 bases and J shed 4 bases, with 10 bases lying between them. Germline CDR1 and CDR2: SGHRS and YFSETQ. The CDR3 contains 14 residues. Clones were sequenced by immunoSEQ multiplex PCR, and TCRdb holds only the in-frame ones, with some missing. This sample has some 15,000 clones; 91% occur once, and the top ten carry roughly 0.69%. With regard to this clone: Its target is not known.

Whole-study results and caveats: Bulk blood CD4 samples held at least an order of magnitude more or fewer genomes than CPL.

The specimen sequenced was CD4+ T cells from blood. This sequence originates from a human donor with juvenile idiopathic arthritis. This chain links TRBV5-1 with TRBJ1-1; D is unclear. The CDR3 nucleotides read TGCGCCAGCAGCTTGGTGCCCAGGTCCACTGAAGCTTTCTTT. Protein: CASSLVPRSTEAFF.